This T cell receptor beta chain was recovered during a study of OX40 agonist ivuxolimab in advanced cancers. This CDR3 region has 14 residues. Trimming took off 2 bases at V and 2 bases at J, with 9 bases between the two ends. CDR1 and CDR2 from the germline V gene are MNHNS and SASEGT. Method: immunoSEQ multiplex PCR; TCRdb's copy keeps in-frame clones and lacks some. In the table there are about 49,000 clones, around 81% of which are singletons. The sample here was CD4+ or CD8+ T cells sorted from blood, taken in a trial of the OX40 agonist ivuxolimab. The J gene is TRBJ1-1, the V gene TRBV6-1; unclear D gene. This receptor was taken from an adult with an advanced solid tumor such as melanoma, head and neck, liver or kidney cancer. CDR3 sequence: CASSEWRLNTEAFF. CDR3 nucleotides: TGTGCCAGCAGTGAATGGCGCCTTAACACTGAAGCTTTCTTT.